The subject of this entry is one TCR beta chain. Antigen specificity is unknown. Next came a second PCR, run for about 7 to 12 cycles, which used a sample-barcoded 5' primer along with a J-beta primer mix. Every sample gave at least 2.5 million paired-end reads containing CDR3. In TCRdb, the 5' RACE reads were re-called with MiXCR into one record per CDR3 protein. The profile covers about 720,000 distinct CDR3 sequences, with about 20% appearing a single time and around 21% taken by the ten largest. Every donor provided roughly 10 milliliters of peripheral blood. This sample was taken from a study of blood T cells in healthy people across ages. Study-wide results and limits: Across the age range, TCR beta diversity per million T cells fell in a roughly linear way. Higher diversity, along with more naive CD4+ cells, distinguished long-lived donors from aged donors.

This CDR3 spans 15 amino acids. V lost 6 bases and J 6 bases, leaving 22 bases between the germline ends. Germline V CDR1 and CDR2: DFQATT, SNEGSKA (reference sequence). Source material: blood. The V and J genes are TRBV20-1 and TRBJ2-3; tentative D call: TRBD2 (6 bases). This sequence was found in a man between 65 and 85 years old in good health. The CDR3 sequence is CSAESSSEAGDTQYF. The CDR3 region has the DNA TGCAGTGCGGAGTCATCTAGCGAGGCGGGGGATACGCAGTATTTT.